The clone carrying this T cell receptor beta chain was seen a few times. This entry is derived from a study of early T cells in non-severe SARS-CoV-2 infection. The CDR3 contains 15 residues. MiXCR, run by TCRdb on the 5' RACE reads, gives a single entry per CDR3 protein. Among about 52,000 distinct CDR3 sequences listed, 11% were seen once. Sequences were obtained from whole blood. This receptor was identified in an adult who was a healthcare worker with PCR-confirmed SARS-CoV-2 infection or an uninfected control (not recorded which). This chain connects TRBV21-1 to TRBJ2-7; TRBD2 is the table's D call, not checked against the DNA. TRBV21-1 is marked as a pseudogene. The CDR3 nucleotides read TGTGCCAGCACTTGTTACCGGAGGGATTCCTACGAGCAGTACTTC. Protein: CASTCYRRDSYEQYF.